This TCR beta chain was sequenced during a study of T cell responses to AZD1222 COVID-19 vaccine. Study results and limitations: The donor cohort was predominantly white British with a female majority, and clonal diversity may have been underestimated. Repertoires were collected only later (after the peak T cell response had occurred). Regions left unmutated in variants are reportedly the target of nearly half of spike-specific TCRs. Just 6 or 7 people given AZD1222 tested seropositive at baseline.

With regard to this clone: The antigen is not known.

Sequencing used immunoSEQ multiplex PCR; TCRdb keeps in-frame clones, though not all of them. This table holds about 54,000 clones, around 89% found once. This receptor was identified in an adult who received the AZD1222 COVID-19 vaccine. Sample: peripheral blood, taken 28 days after the second AZD1222 dose.

The CDR3 is CAWSRQGAQPQHF. The CDR3 DNA reads as TGTGCCTGGAGTCGACAGGGCGCGCAGCCCCAGCATTTT. The gene calls are TRBV30 and TRBJ1-5, with 7 positions matching TRBD1. The CDR3 covers 13 residues. V shed 2 bases and J 7 bases; nucleotides not matched to a gene: 5. Germline CDR1 reads GTSNPN; CDR2 reads SVGIG (reference sequence). Full variable domain (missing parts from reference TRBV30 and TRBJ1-5): SQTIHQWPATLVQPVGSPLSLECTVEGTSNPNLYWYRQAAGRGLQLLFYSVGIGQISSEVPQNLSASRPQDRQFILSSKKLLLSDSGFYLCAWSRQGAQPQHFGDGTRLSIL.